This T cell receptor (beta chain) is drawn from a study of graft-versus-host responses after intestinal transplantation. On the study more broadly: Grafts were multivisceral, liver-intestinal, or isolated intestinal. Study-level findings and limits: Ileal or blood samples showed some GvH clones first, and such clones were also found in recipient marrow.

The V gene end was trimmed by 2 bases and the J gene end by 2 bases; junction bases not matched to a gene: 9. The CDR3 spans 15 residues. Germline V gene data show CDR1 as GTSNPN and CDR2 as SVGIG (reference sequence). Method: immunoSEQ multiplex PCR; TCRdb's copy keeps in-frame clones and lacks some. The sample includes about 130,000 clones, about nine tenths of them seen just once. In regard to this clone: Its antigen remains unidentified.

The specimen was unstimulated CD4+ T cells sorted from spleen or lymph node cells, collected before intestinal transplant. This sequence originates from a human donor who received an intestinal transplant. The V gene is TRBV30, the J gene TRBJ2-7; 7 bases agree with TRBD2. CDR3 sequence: CAWSKHREDPYEQYF. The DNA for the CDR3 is TGTGCCTGGAGTAAACACCGGGAGGATCCCTACGAGCAGTACTTC. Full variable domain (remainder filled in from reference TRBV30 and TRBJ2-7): SQTIHQWPATLVQPVGSPLSLECTVEGTSNPNLYWYRQAAGRGLQLLFYSVGIGQISSEVPQNLSASRPQDRQFILSSKKLLLSDSGFYLCAWSKHREDPYEQYFGPGTRLTVT.